A selection of T cell receptor beta chains follows, all from one sample in a study of CD8+ T cells in alopecia areata. Clones were read by immunoSEQ multiplex PCR, and TCRdb kept only the in-frame ones, dropping some. The sample records around 250,000 clones, roughly two thirds being singletons. Sequencing used CD4+ T cells sorted from blood, obtained at week 0. Receptor source: a human donor with alopecia areata. The CDR3 runs from the conserved cysteine through the conserved F or W. The order of the fields is D gene, V gene, J gene, clone size, CDR3 protein, CDR3 DNA. D genes are given only for firm matches. A clone size is listed for some rows: how often the clone was seen (once, few, many), or a class if it is expanded.

D gene: NA; V gene: TRBV7-9; J gene: TRBJ2-1; clone size: NA; CDR3 protein: CASSPSGSHNEQFF; CDR3 DNA: TGTGCCAGCAGCCCCAGCGGGTCCCACAATGAGCAGTTCTTC
D gene: NA; V gene: TRBV5-1; J gene: TRBJ1-1; clone size: few; CDR3 protein: CASSLEQNTEAFF; CDR3 DNA: TGCGCCAGCAGCTTGGAACAGAACACTGAAGCTTTCTTT
D gene: TRBD2; V gene: TRBV27; J gene: TRBJ2-1; clone size: NA; CDR3 protein: CASRWLAGYNEQFF; CDR3 DNA: TGTGCCAGCAGGTGGCTAGCGGGATACAATGAGCAGTTCTTC
D gene: NA; V gene: TRBV4-2; J gene: TRBJ1-5; clone size: few; CDR3 protein: CASSHTADQPQHF; CDR3 DNA: TGTGCCAGCAGCCATACGGCAGATCAGCCCCAGCATTTT
D gene: NA; V gene: TRBV7-2; J gene: TRBJ1-2; clone size: few; CDR3 protein: CASSLGGFGYTF; CDR3 DNA: TGTGCCAGCAGCTTAGGAGGGTTTGGCTACACCTTC
D gene: NA; V gene: TRBV20-1; J gene: TRBJ2-7; clone size: NA; CDR3 protein: CSARFGAEQYF; CDR3 DNA: TGCAGTGCCAGATTCGGCGCCGAGCAGTACTTC
D gene: NA; V gene: TRBV23-1; J gene: TRBJ2-5; clone size: NA; CDR3 protein: CASSQRSTETQYF; CDR3 DNA: TGCGCCAGCAGTCAGCGCAGTACAGAGACCCAGTACTTC
D gene: NA; V gene: TRBV30; J gene: TRBJ1-1; clone size: once; CDR3 protein: CAWRTDRSHEAFF; CDR3 DNA: TGTGCCTGGAGGACAGACCGATCCCATGAAGCTTTCTTT
D gene: TRBD1; V gene: TRBV7-8; J gene: TRBJ2-2; clone size: NA; CDR3 protein: CASSLRTPGTGSGTGELFF; CDR3 DNA: TGTGCCAGCAGCTTAAGGACCCCCGGGACAGGGTCAGGCACCGGGGAGCTGTTTTTT
D gene: NA; V gene: TRBV29-1; J gene: TRBJ1-2; clone size: NA; CDR3 protein: CSVASGIF; CDR3 DNA: NA
D gene: TRBD1; V gene: TRBV7-7; J gene: TRBJ2-5; clone size: NA; CDR3 protein: CASSPTGSPQETQYF; CDR3 DNA: TGTGCTAGCAGTCCGACAGGGAGCCCACAAGAGACCCAGTACTTC
D gene: NA; V gene: TRBV11-1; J gene: TRBJ1-2; clone size: NA; CDR3 protein: CASSSSSKAGKNYGYTF; CDR3 DNA: TGTGCCAGCAGCAGCTCCAGTAAGGCTGGAAAGAACTATGGCTACACCTTC
D gene: NA; V gene: TRBV7-8; J gene: TRBJ2-6; clone size: few; CDR3 protein: CASSPQGTGANVLTF; CDR3 DNA: TGTGCCAGCAGCCCCCAGGGGACTGGGGCCAACGTCCTGACTTTC
D gene: NA; V gene: TRBV7-9; J gene: TRBJ2-1; clone size: NA; CDR3 protein: CASSLERGNEQFF; CDR3 DNA: TGTGCCAGCAGCTTGGAGAGGGGCAATGAGCAGTTCTTC
D gene: NA; V gene: TRBV7-8; J gene: TRBJ2-7; clone size: once; CDR3 protein: CASSLSESDRYEQYF; CDR3 DNA: TGTGCCAGCAGCTTATCTGAGTCAGATCGATACGAGCAGTACTTC
D gene: NA; V gene: TRBV30; J gene: TRBJ2-7; clone size: NA; CDR3 protein: CAWNRQGGYEQYF; CDR3 DNA: TGTGCCTGGAACCGACAGGGAGGGTACGAGCAGTACTTC
D gene: NA; V gene: TRBV5-1; J gene: TRBJ2-2; clone size: NA; CDR3 protein: CASSFAANTGELFF; CDR3 DNA: TGCGCCAGCAGCTTTGCGGCGAACACCGGGGAGCTGTTTTTT
D gene: TRBD2; V gene: TRBV29-1; J gene: TRBJ2-7; clone size: NA; CDR3 protein: CSAGGYEQYF; CDR3 DNA: TGCAGCGCCGGGGGGTACGAGCAGTACTTC
D gene: TRBD2; V gene: TRBV5-6; J gene: TRBJ2-3; clone size: NA; CDR3 protein: CASSHLNPAGGQDTQYF; CDR3 DNA: TGTGCCAGCAGCCATCTCAACCCAGCGGGGGGGCAAGATACGCAGTATTTT
D gene: NA; V gene: TRBV10-3; J gene: TRBJ2-3; clone size: few; CDR3 protein: CAISGSGREVTDTQYF; CDR3 DNA: TGTGCCATCAGTGGTTCGGGCAGGGAAGTAACAGATACGCAGTATTTT
D gene: NA; V gene: TRBV4-3; J gene: TRBJ2-5; clone size: NA; CDR3 protein: CASSQEIFLETQYF; CDR3 DNA: TGCGCCAGCAGCCAAGAAATTTTCTTAGAGACCCAGTACTTC
D gene: NA; V gene: TRBV6-5; J gene: TRBJ1-4; clone size: NA; CDR3 protein: CASRPTLTNEKLFF; CDR3 DNA: TGTGCCAGCAGACCGACGTTGACTAATGAAAAACTGTTTTTT
D gene: TRBD2; V gene: TRBV18; J gene: TRBJ2-1; clone size: NA; CDR3 protein: CASSPKAGETNEQFF; CDR3 DNA: TGTGCCAGCTCACCCAAAGCGGGGGAGACAAATGAGCAGTTCTTC
D gene: NA; V gene: TRBV29-1; J gene: TRBJ1-2; clone size: NA; CDR3 protein: CSALTTHYGYTF; CDR3 DNA: TGCAGTGCCTTGACAACACACTATGGCTACACCTTC
D gene: NA; V gene: TRBV9; J gene: TRBJ1-5; clone size: NA; CDR3 protein: CASSVGLNSNQPQHF; CDR3 DNA: TGTGCCAGCAGCGTAGGGCTGAATAGCAATCAGCCCCAGCATTTT
D gene: NA; V gene: TRBV9; J gene: TRBJ1-4; clone size: few; CDR3 protein: CASSVGLQGGEKLFF; CDR3 DNA: TGTGCCAGCAGCGTAGGCCTACAGGGAGGTGAAAAACTGTTTTTT
D gene: TRBD1; V gene: TRBV5-1; J gene: TRBJ1-1; clone size: NA; CDR3 protein: CASSLGDRDTEAFF; CDR3 DNA: TGCGCCAGCAGCTTGGGAGACAGGGACACTGAAGCTTTCTTT
D gene: NA; V gene: TRBV7-2; J gene: TRBJ1-5; clone size: NA; CDR3 protein: CASSQGARNQPQHF; CDR3 DNA: TGTGCCAGCAGCCAAGGGGCCAGAAATCAGCCCCAGCATTTT
D gene: NA; V gene: TRBV5-6; J gene: TRBJ2-6; clone size: NA; CDR3 protein: CASRGWVANVLTF; CDR3 DNA: TGTGCCAGCAGAGGTTGGGTGGCCAACGTCCTGACTTTC
D gene: NA; V gene: TRBV14; J gene: TRBJ1-2; clone size: once; CDR3 protein: CASSQDKQLGYTF; CDR3 DNA: TGTGCCAGCAGCCAAGACAAGCAACTAGGCTACACCTTC
D gene: NA; V gene: TRBV29-1; J gene: TRBJ2-7; clone size: few; CDR3 protein: CSAGFPPNYEQYF; CDR3 DNA: TGCAGCGCCGGGTTTCCGCCTAATTACGAGCAGTACTTC
D gene: NA; V gene: TRBV25-1; J gene: TRBJ2-5; clone size: few; CDR3 protein: CASSASGTQGETQYF; CDR3 DNA: TGTGCCAGCAGTGCCTCCGGGACCCAAGGAGAGACCCAGTACTTC
D gene: NA; V gene: TRBV29-1; J gene: TRBJ1-1; clone size: NA; CDR3 protein: CSEISLGRNTEAFF; CDR3 DNA: TGCAGCGAAATATCACTGGGGAGGAACACTGAAGCTTTCTTT
D gene: TRBD1; V gene: TRBV7-3; J gene: TRBJ2-2; clone size: few; CDR3 protein: CATGTGGTGELFF; CDR3 DNA: TGTGCCACCGGGACAGGGGGCACCGGGGAGCTGTTTTTT
D gene: NA; V gene: TRBV10-3; J gene: TRBJ2-5; clone size: NA; CDR3 protein: CASAPTDKETQYF; CDR3 DNA: TGTGCCTCGGCCCCGACTGACAAAGAGACCCAGTACTTC
D gene: TRBD2; V gene: TRBV7-2; J gene: TRBJ2-5; clone size: NA; CDR3 protein: CASSEQGLAGVETQYF; CDR3 DNA: TGTGCCAGCAGCGAACAGGGACTAGCGGGGGTAGAGACCCAGTACTTC
D gene: NA; V gene: TRBV2; J gene: TRBJ2-1; clone size: NA; CDR3 protein: CASSEAITQQFF; CDR3 DNA: TGTGCCAGCAGTGAAGCAATAACGCAGCAGTTCTTC
D gene: TRBD1; V gene: TRBV29-1; J gene: TRBJ2-1; clone size: NA; CDR3 protein: CSGRDRGDNEQFF; CDR3 DNA: TGCAGCGGCCGGGACAGGGGGGACAATGAGCAGTTCTTC
D gene: TRBD1; V gene: TRBV6-1; J gene: TRBJ2-7; clone size: NA; CDR3 protein: CASTLPGTGQQYF; CDR3 DNA: TGTGCCAGCACCCTACCCGGGACAGGGCAGCAGTACTTC
D gene: NA; V gene: TRBV30; J gene: TRBJ1-3; clone size: once; CDR3 protein: CAWSVNAPGNTIYF; CDR3 DNA: TGTGCCTGGAGTGTAAATGCGCCTGGAAACACCATATATTTT
D gene: TRBD1; V gene: TRBV6-5; J gene: TRBJ1-2; clone size: NA; CDR3 protein: CASSYLTGGLDYGYTF; CDR3 DNA: TGTGCCAGCAGTTACCTGACAGGGGGATTGGACTATGGCTACACCTTC